This TCR beta chain comes out of a study of cytomegalovirus exposure and HLA in healthy donors. The study's findings and limits: Productive rates of about 87% or about 30% were seen for most TCR beta V segments in an earlier analysis.

As concerns this clone: Its antigen is unidentified.

The PCR had 60 Vbeta and 13 Jbeta primers. Repertoires were generated with immunoSEQ multiplex PCR, while TCRdb's copy carries only in-frame clones and drops some. The sample includes under 200,000 clones, roughly 83% of them seen just once. This CDR3 has 15 residues. V lost 0 bases to trimming and J lost 0 bases, with 7 bases between them. In germline, CDR1 is SGHRS, CDR2 YFSETQ. The chain is built from TRBV5-1 and TRBJ1-5; D gene uncertain. The sequenced material came from PBMCs. This receptor was identified in a woman in her forties or fifties in good health and CMV-seronegative. The CDR3 loop reads CASSLDPYSNQPQHF. The CDR3 DNA reads TGCGCCAGCAGCTTGGATCCCTATAGCAATCAGCCCCAGCATTTT.